A single sample is the source of the 23 T cell receptor beta chains below, sequenced in a study of cytomegalovirus exposure and HLA in healthy donors. In the PCR, 60 Vbeta and 13 Jbeta primers were used. Libraries were prepared by immunoSEQ multiplex PCR; TCRdb keeps only in-frame clonotypes and omits some of them. The sample records just over 200,000 clones, 79% being singletons. The sequenced sample consisted of PBMCs. These receptors were taken from a man in his forties or fifties in good health and CMV-seronegative.

The rearrangement joins TRBV4-2 to TRBJ2-1; no clear D. Trimming removed 0 bases from V and 6 bases from J, with 9 bases in between. The CDR3 totals 14 residues. Looked up from germline, CDR1 is LGHNA and CDR2 is YNFKEQ. The CDR3 loop is CASSQEKTLNEQFF. The DNA of the CDR3 is TGTGCCAGCAGCCAAGAGAAGACTCTCAATGAGCAGTTCTTC.

The V call is TRBV6-6, the J call TRBJ1-5, with D tentatively TRBD1 (5 bases). Germline values: CDR1 MNHNY, CDR2 SVGAGI (reference sequence). The CDR3 has 15 amino acids. Trimming left V 2 bases short and J 6 bases short, with 14 bases between. The DNA for the CDR3 is TGTGCCAGCAGTTACATCGACGGGGGTGGTCAGCCCCAGCATTTT. It yields the protein CASSYIDGGGQPQHF.

The V call is TRBV6-1, the J call TRBJ1-5, with TRBD1 matching over 9 bases. Germline lookup yields CDR1 MNHNS and CDR2 SASEGT. J was trimmed by 5 bases and V by 2 bases; bases with no gene match: 4. The CDR3 covers 15 residues. CDR3 DNA sequence: TGTGCCAGCAGTGAATGGGGACAGGGAGATCAGCCCCAGCATTTT. Translating it yields CASSEWGQGDQPQHF.

The CDR3 loop reads CASSDPRGEDYGYTF. The DNA for the CDR3 is TGCGCCAGCAGTGACCCAAGGGGCGAAGACTATGGCTACACCTTC. This rearrangement joins TRBV10-2 to TRBJ1-2, with D tentatively TRBD1 (5 bases). Deletions cut 3 bases from V and 3 bases from J, with 14 bases between. The V gene's germline CDR1 is WSHSY and CDR2 SAAADI. This CDR3 spans 15 amino acids.

The rearrangement uses TRBV6-5 and TRBJ1-6; D is perhaps TRBD1 (5 bases). Germline V lookup: CDR1 MNHEY, CDR2 SVGAGI. This CDR3 region has 15 residues. V lost 7 bases and J lost 8, with 18 bases in between. The CDR3 here is CASTIGAGYDSPLHF. The DNA for the CDR3 is TGTGCCAGCACCATAGGGGCAGGGTATGATTCACCCCTCCACTTT.

This clone has only a few counts. V usage is TRBV2 and J usage is TRBJ2-1, with 7 bases identical to TRBD2. V lost 4 bases, J lost 7 bases, and 4 bases stayed unmatched. Germline CDR1 SNHLY, CDR2 FYNNEI. The CDR3 covers 13 residues. CDR3 nucleotide sequence: TGTGCCAGCAGTGGGACTAGAGGGAATGAGCAGTTCTTC. Protein: CASSGTRGNEQFF.

This chain links TRBV28 with TRBJ2-1, with 8 bases identical to TRBD2. Looked up from germline, CDR1 is MDHEN and CDR2 is SYDVKM. The CDR3 runs 16 residues. With 5 bases clipped from V and 4 bases from J, the junction kept 10 bases outside the gene matches. The CDR3 DNA is TGTGCCAGCAGTCTCCAAGCGGGGGCCTCATACAATGAGCAGTTCTTC. Its translation: CASSLQAGASYNEQFF.

This clone has a handful of counts. V is TRBV29-1 and J is TRBJ2-1, with D hard to call. The CDR3 length is 12 residues. CDR1 is SQVTM, CDR2 ANQGSEA, per germline. V was pared by 3 bases and J by 9 bases, with 12 bases between. DNA of the CDR3: TGCAGCGTTGACCATGTTCTGAGTGAGCAGTTCTTC. Translation: CSVDHVLSEQFF.

The chain is built from TRBV30 and TRBJ2-7; 8 bases align to TRBD2. Germline V lookup: CDR1 GTSNPN, CDR2 SVGIG (reference sequence). CDR3 size: 15 residues. Unmatched junction bases numbered 5, after V lost 0 bases and J lost 1 base. The CDR3 here is CAWSVGGRMSYEQYF. The CDR3 DNA reads as TGTGCCTGGAGTGTGGGCGGGAGGATGTCCTACGAGCAGTACTTC.

Points on this clone: The junction does not match germline at one end; this may be a read error. The V call is TRBV7-8, the J call TRBJ1-1; D not resolved. The germline V gene has CDR1 SGHVS and CDR2 FQNEAQ. The CDR3 runs to 9 residues. CDR3 nucleotides: TGTGCCAGCAGCCTCCCGTTTGTCTTT. Translation: CASSLPFVF.

V usage is TRBV5-1 and J usage is TRBJ2-7; the match to TRBD1 covers 9 bases. CDR1 and CDR2 (germline): SGHRS, YFSETQ. This CDR3 is built from 15 residues. The V and J ends lost 2 bases and 3 bases, in that order; junction bases with no gene match: 6. CDR3 protein: CASSLQGALSYEQYF. CDR3 DNA: TGCGCCAGCAGCTTACAGGGGGCGCTTAGCTACGAGCAGTACTTC.

This chain uses TRBV10-3 with TRBJ2-7; 9 bases are a match to TRBD2. The CDR3 is 15 residues long. V trimming: 0 bases; J trimming: 3 bases; junction bases outside the gene matches: 3. Germline V gene data show CDR1 as ENHRY and CDR2 as SYGVKD. The DNA for the CDR3 is TGTGCCATCAGTGAGTCGTTGACTAGCGGCTACGAGCAGTACTTC. This sequence encodes CAISESLTSGYEQYF.

The rearrangement uses TRBV2 and TRBJ2-2; a weak D match, TRBD1 (6 bases). Germline V gene data show CDR1 as SNHLY and CDR2 as FYNNEI. The CDR3 totals 15 residues. V lost 2 bases and J lost 5, with 12 bases in between. The CDR3 bases are TGTGCCAGCAGTGAATTGCAGGGGTGGACCGGGGAGCTGTTTTTT. This encodes CASSELQGWTGELFF. Variable domain in full (rest from reference TRBV2 and TRBJ2-2): EPEVTQTPSHQVTQMGQEVILRCVPISNHLYFYWYRQILGQKVEFLVSFYNNEISEKSEIFDDQFSVERPDGSNFTLKIRSTKLEDSAMYFCASSELQGWTGELFFGEGSRLTVL.

The rearrangement links TRBV6-1 to TRBJ2-3; TRBD2 agrees at 7 bases. From germline, CDR1 is MNHNS and CDR2 SASEGT. V shed 8 bases, J shed 2 bases, and the junction held 10 bases outside the gene matches. The CDR3 spans 15 residues. CDR3 bases: TGTGCCAGCCGCGATAGCGGGTCCGTCACAGATACGCAGTATTTT. Its protein product is CASRDSGSVTDTQYF.

Written as DNA, the CDR3 is TGTGCCAGCAATAGCCAATCCTACAATGAGCAGTTCTTC. Translation gives CASNSQSYNEQFF. The V call is TRBV6-1, the J call TRBJ2-1, with no clear D. V dropped 7 bases and J dropped 1 base, with 8 bases sitting between them. CDR3 length equals 13 residues. Germline V gives CDR1 MNHNS, CDR2 SASEGT.

The V call is TRBV7-6, the J call TRBJ2-2; 8 bases align to TRBD1. The CDR3 has 14 amino acids. Germline lookup yields CDR1 SGHVS and CDR2 FNYEAQ. The ends lost 5 bases at V and 7 bases at J; junction bases unmatched: 6. The CDR3 sequence is CASSVGTGVGELFF. DNA for the CDR3: TGTGCCAGCAGCGTCGGGACAGGCGTCGGGGAGCTGTTTTTT.

The rearrangement joins TRBV7-6 to TRBJ2-2; 7 bases match TRBD2. The CDR3 extends over 20 amino acids. The junction had 17 bases not matched to a gene; V was cut back by 2 bases and J by 2 bases. Germline CDR1 reads SGHVS; CDR2 reads FNYEAQ. CDR3 loop: CASSLSSSGLVGANTGELFF. The DNA of the CDR3 is TGTGCCAGCAGCTTAAGCTCTAGCGGCTTAGTAGGGGCAAACACCGGGGAGCTGTTTTTT.

The table lists this clone with a few counts. The V gene is TRBV9, the J gene TRBJ2-1; 8 bases are a match to TRBD2. CDR3 length: 15 residues. J gave up 6 bases and V 3 bases, and 8 bases lay outside the gene matches. The germline V gene encodes CDR1 SGDLS and CDR2 YYNGEE. In DNA form, the CDR3 reads TGTGCCAGCAGCGCCCAGGCGGGAGGATCCAATGAGCAGTTCTTC. Its protein is CASSAQAGGSNEQFF.

The chain joins TRBV5-1 to TRBJ2-1, with D unclear. Germline lookup yields CDR1 SGHRS and CDR2 YFSETQ. The ends were cut back, 4 bases at V and 7 bases at J, with 12 bases in the middle. CDR3 length: 13 residues. CDR3 sequence reads: CASSQDFENEQFF. CDR3 bases: TGCGCCAGCAGCCAAGACTTTGAGAATGAGCAGTTCTTC.

The chain carries TRBV5-4 and TRBJ2-7; TRBD1 agrees at 9 bases. Per germline, CDR1 SGHNT and CDR2 YYREEE (reference sequence). The V segment lost 4 bases and the J segment 7 bases; nucleotides outside the gene matches: 3. The CDR3 sequence is 12 residues long. The CDR3 region is CASSGTGNEQYF. As DNA, the CDR3 is TGTGCCAGCAGCGGGACAGGGAATGAGCAGTACTTC.

This clone was counted only a few times. This CDR3 is CASSAGLTETGNTIYF. Here the CDR3 DNA reads TGTGCCAGCAGCGCAGGACTGACCGAGACCGGAAACACCATATATTTT. This chain uses TRBV9 with TRBJ1-3, with D uncertain. Between the trimmed V and J ends, which lost 3 bases and 4 bases, there was a span of 17 bases. The CDR3 runs to 16 residues. Germline V gene sequence: CDR1 SGDLS, CDR2 YYNGEE.

The chain is built from TRBV30 and TRBJ1-5, with 9 bases lining up with TRBD1. Germline V CDR1 and CDR2: GTSNPN, SVGIG (reference sequence). The V segment lost 5 bases and the J segment 1 base; nucleotides outside the gene matches: 6. This CDR3 contains 15 residues. The CDR3: CAWAETGGSNQPQHF. CDR3 DNA sequence: TGTGCCTGGGCCGAAACAGGGGGCAGCAATCAGCCCCAGCATTTT. Full variable domain (rest looked up from reference TRBV30 and TRBJ1-5): SQTIHQWPATLVQPVGSPLSLECTVEGTSNPNLYWYRQAAGRGLQLLFYSVGIGQISSEVPQNLSASRPQDRQFILSSKKLLLSDSGFYLCAWAETGGSNQPQHFGDGTRLSIL.

The chain employs TRBV6-1 and TRBJ2-5; D call uncertain. TRBJ2-7 explains the end of the DNA better; the J call may be wrong. This CDR3 has 14 residues. In germline, CDR1 is MNHNS, CDR2 SASEGT. This chain's CDR3 is CASSERRLSYEQYF. For the CDR3, the DNA is TGTGCCAGCAGTGAACGTCGTCTCTCCTACGAGCAGTACTTC.